The 15 T cell receptor beta chains in this list originate from one sample, sequenced in a study of identical twins. TCRdb fed the 5' RACE reads into MiXCR, producing one record per CDR3 protein. The sample gives roughly 220,000 distinct CDR3 sequences, approximately 7.1% of which show up once; approximately 15% is in the top ten. These records were also assigned to another study, of T cells expressing NK-cell markers.

The sequenced material came from CD8+ T cells sorted from blood. The receptors shown here come from a woman aged 18-29 years in good health.

Many counts were recorded for this clonotype. V usage is TRBV11-2 and J usage is TRBJ1-1; D is uncertain. The V end lost 3 bases, the J end lost 1 base, and 9 bases lay between the germline ends. There are 14 residues in the CDR3. From germline, CDR1 is SGHAT and CDR2 FQNNGV. CDR3 sequence reads: CASSFPMGNTEAFF. The CDR3 nucleotides read TGTGCCAGCAGCTTCCCGATGGGGAACACTGAAGCTTTCTTT.

This clonotype was detected a few times. The rearrangement links TRBV7-9 to TRBJ2-7; tentatively, D is TRBD1 or TRBD2 (5 bases each). The CDR3 runs to 15 residues. Trimming took 4 bases from V and 2 from J, leaving 15 bases between them. The germline V gene has CDR1 SEHNR and CDR2 FQNEAQ (reference sequence). The CDR3 coding sequence is TGTGCCAGCAGCTCACGTCGGGGACCCACCTACGAGCAGTACTTC. It is translated as CASSSRRGPTYEQYF. The full variable domain, rest sourced from reference TRBV7-9 and TRBJ2-7, is DTGVSQNPRHKITKRGQNVTFRCDPISEHNRLYWYRQTLGQGPEFLTYFQNEAQLEKSRLLSDRFSAERPKGSFSTLEIQRTEQGDSAMYLCASSSRRGPTYEQYFGPGTRLTVT.

The genes are TRBV10-3 and TRBJ2-3; 12 nucleotides line up with TRBD2. CDR3 length equals 15 residues. The junction had 2 bases not matched to a gene; V was cut back by 6 bases and J by 1 base. The germline CDR1 and CDR2 sequences are ENHRY and SYGVKD. Here the CDR3 DNA reads TGTGCCATCAGGCGGACTAGCGGGGGCACAGATACGCAGTATTTT. Its protein is CAIRRTSGGTDTQYF.

This clonotype was recorded many times. The chain couples TRBV7-9 to TRBJ1-1; D remains ambiguous. V lost 4 bases and J lost 4, with 16 bases in between. CDR1 is SEHNR and CDR2 is FQNEAQ in the germline V gene (reference sequence). The CDR3 is 15 residues long. CDR3 nucleotide sequence: TGTGCCAGCAGCTCTCCCGGGTCACAACGCACTGAAGCTTTCTTT. Its protein product is CASSSPGSQRTEAFF.

The V gene is TRBV5-6, the J gene TRBJ2-7, with D hard to call. The CDR3 sequence is 16 residues long. With 1 base removed from V and 2 bases from J, the gap between germline ends came to 16 bases. Germline loops: CDR1 SGHDT, CDR2 YYEEEE. In nucleotides, the CDR3 is TGTGCCAGCAGCTTGAGGCTACCTACCCAACCCTACGAGCAGTACTTC. It is translated as CASSLRLPTQPYEQYF.

This clonotype occurred a few times. The rearrangement uses TRBV20-1 and TRBJ2-3, with TRBD2 matching 10 bases. The CDR3 has 16 residues. V was clipped by 7 bases and J by 8 bases; unmatched bases: 18. Germline CDR1 and CDR2: DFQATT and SNEGSKA (reference sequence). DNA for the CDR3: TGCAGTGTCCCCTGGCCAGCGGGAGGGCCGTTAGGTACGCAGTATTTT. Translating it yields CSVPWPAGGPLGTQYF.

This clonotype showed up many times. The chain joins TRBV27 to TRBJ2-3; 9 bases are a match to TRBD2. V was clipped by 3 bases and J by 6 bases; unmatched bases: 10. This CDR3 spans 16 amino acids. In germline, CDR1 is MNHEY, CDR2 SMNVEV (reference sequence). CDR3 sequence (DNA): TGTGCCAGCAGTTTTGTAGCGGGAGAAGGTGGGGATACGCAGTATTTT. Translating it yields CASSFVAGEGGDTQYF.

This clonotype was detected a few times. The chain couples TRBV27 to TRBJ2-2; D is possibly TRBD2 (6 bases). CDR1 is MNHEY and CDR2 is SMNVEV in the germline V gene (reference sequence). This CDR3 spans 15 amino acids. Trimming removed 8 bases from V and 5 bases from J, with 18 bases in between. CDR3 in amino acids: CASGGARLGTGELFF. The CDR3 region has the DNA TGTGCCAGCGGCGGGGCAAGGTTGGGGACCGGGGAGCTGTTTTTT.

CDR3: CAIRVRDSYEQYF. The CDR3 DNA follows: TGTGCCATCAGGGTTCGGGACAGCTACGAGCAGTACTTC. The rearrangement joins TRBV10-3 to TRBJ2-7, with TRBD1 identical over 7 bases. The CDR3 has 13 residues. V was clipped by 6 bases and J by 3 bases; unmatched bases: 5. The V gene's germline CDR1 is ENHRY and CDR2 SYGVKD.

The chain combines TRBV5-1 with TRBJ1-2; tentative D call: TRBD1 (5 bases). Germline V lookup: CDR1 SGHRS, CDR2 YFSETQ. The CDR3 is 15 amino acids. Trimming removed 3 bases from V and 6 bases from J, with 18 bases in between. The CDR3 DNA sequence: TGCGCCAGCAGCTCCTTGGGGCTCGGAAACGATGGCTACACCTTC. It specifies CASSSLGLGNDGYTF.

The CDR3 spells CASSDLGGTEAFF. CDR3 DNA sequence: TGCGCCAGCAGTGACCTTGGGGGCACTGAAGCTTTCTTT. The V call is TRBV10-1, the J call TRBJ1-1; D perhaps matches TRBD1 (5 bases). Trimming stripped 3 bases from V and 4 bases from J, with 9 bases between. Germline CDR1 WNHNN, CDR2 SYGVQD (reference sequence). This CDR3 region has 13 residues.

There are many counts of this clonotype. This sequence joins TRBV24-1 and TRBJ2-3, with 9 bases that match TRBD2. The CDR3 extends over 13 amino acids. Germline-derived CDR1 and CDR2 are KGHDR and SFDVKD. With 4 bases clipped from V and 9 bases from J, the junction kept 4 bases outside the gene matches. DNA of the CDR3: TGTGCCACCAGTGAGCCTACTAGCGGGACGCAGTATTTT. Protein: CATSEPTSGTQYF.

This clonotype was found many times. This rearrangement joins TRBV4-3 to TRBJ2-5; weak D call: TRBD2 (5 bases). The V end lost 0 bases, the J end lost 5 bases, and 22 bases lay between the germline ends. Germline CDR1 and CDR2: LGHNA and YSLEER. The CDR3 length is 18 residues. The CDR3 region is CASSQEYIVRGWKETQYF. The DNA for the CDR3 is TGCGCCAGCAGCCAAGAATATATCGTCCGAGGGTGGAAGGAGACCCAGTACTTC.

This clonotype was detected only a few times. CDR3 coding DNA: TGTGCCAGCAGCTTGGCTCAGAGAGGATACGAGCAGTACTTC. It translates to CASSLAQRGYEQYF. This rearrangement joins TRBV11-2 to TRBJ2-7; D not certain. Between the trimmed V and J ends, which lost 3 bases and 4 bases, there was a span of 13 bases. The CDR3 contains 14 residues. Germline lookup yields CDR1 SGHAT and CDR2 FQNNGV.

This clonotype has a count of ten or more. J is TRBJ2-7 and V is TRBV13; 7 nucleotides agree with TRBD2. The CDR3 runs to 12 residues. Looked up from germline, CDR1 is PRHDT and CDR2 is FYEKMQ (reference sequence). Trimming at V came to 5 bases and at J to 5 bases, leaving 3 bases not matched to a gene. CDR3 sequence: CASSPSGDEQYF. CDR3 sequence (DNA): TGTGCCAGCAGCCCCAGCGGGGACGAGCAGTACTTC. Based on the CDR3 plus reference TRBV13 and TRBJ2-7, the full variable domain is AAGVIQSPRHLIKEKRETATLKCYPIPRHDTVYWYQQGPGQDPQFLISFYEKMQSDKGSIPDRFSAQQFSDYHSELNMSSLELGDSALYFCASSPSGDEQYFGPGTRLTVT.